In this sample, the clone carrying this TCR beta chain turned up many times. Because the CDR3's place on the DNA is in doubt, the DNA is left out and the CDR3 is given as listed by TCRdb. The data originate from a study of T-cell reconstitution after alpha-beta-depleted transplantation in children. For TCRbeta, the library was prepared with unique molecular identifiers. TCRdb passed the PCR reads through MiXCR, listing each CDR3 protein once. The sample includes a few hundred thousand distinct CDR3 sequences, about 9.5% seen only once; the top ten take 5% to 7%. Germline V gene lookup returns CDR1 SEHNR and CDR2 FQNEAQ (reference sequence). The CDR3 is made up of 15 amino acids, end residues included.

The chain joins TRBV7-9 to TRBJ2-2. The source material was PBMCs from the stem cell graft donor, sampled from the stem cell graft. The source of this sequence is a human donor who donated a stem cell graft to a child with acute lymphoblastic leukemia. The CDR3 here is CASKFQSRRAGELFF.